The 5 T cell receptor beta chains listed next were all sequenced from one sample in a study of radiotherapy plus CTLA-4 blockade in lung cancer. Data came from immunoSEQ multiplex PCR; TCRdb stores just in-frame clones and leaves some out. The sample lists about 38,000 clones, about 80% seen once, with approximately 8.9% in the top ten. This specimen was peripheral blood, taken from a patient treated with radiotherapy plus ipilimumab. These receptors were collected from a human donor with non-small cell lung cancer who had stable disease on radiotherapy plus ipilimumab.

The chain combines TRBV7-2 with TRBJ2-5; no definite D call. The DNA end lines up better with TRBJ2-7; the J call may be wrong. The CDR3 has 15 residues. CDR1 SGHTA and CDR2 FQGNSA come from the germline V gene. The CDR3 nucleotides read TGTGCCAGCAGCTTAGGGGTTGGGCTCTCCTACGAGCAGTACTTC. Residues: CASSLGVGLSYEQYF.

The sample holds one count of this clone. The J gene is TRBJ1-5, the V gene TRBV28; D perhaps matches TRBD1 (6 bases). The CDR3 spans 14 residues. V lost 4 bases to trimming and J lost 6 bases, with 13 bases between them. Germline assignment: CDR1 MDHEN and CDR2 SYDVKM. The CDR3 nucleotides are TGTGCCAGCAGTTCAGGACAGTTAATTCAGCCCCAGCATTTT. Translation: CASSSGQLIQPQHF.

This chain connects TRBV7-9 to TRBJ2-2; maybe TRBD2 (5 bases). Germline V gene sequence: CDR1 SEHNR, CDR2 FQNEAQ (reference sequence). The CDR3 contains 18 residues. V gave up 5 bases and J gave up 2 bases, with 21 bases separating them. The CDR3 sequence: CASSPSGSQVQNTGELFF. CDR3 bases: TGTGCCAGCAGCCCCTCGGGGTCGCAGGTTCAAAACACCGGGGAGCTGTTTTTT.

V gene TRBV7-2 combines with J gene TRBJ2-1, with 7 positions matching TRBD2. This CDR3 contains 14 residues. Trimming removed 5 bases from V and 10 bases from J; junction bases left unmatched: 11. Germline V lookup: CDR1 SGHTA, CDR2 FQGNSA. The CDR3: CASSPAGRGREQFF. CDR3 sequence (DNA): TGTGCCAGCAGCCCAGCGGGGCGGGGACGGGAGCAGTTCTTC.

This clone was seen a single time. The gene calls are TRBV9 and TRBJ1-1, with a weak D call TRBD1 (6 bases). V was trimmed by 0 bases and J by 5 bases, leaving 20 bases between them. The CDR3 is 17 amino acids. CDR1 SGDLS and CDR2 YYNGEE come from the germline V gene. CDR3 sequence: CASSVGAVGGLGTEAFF. DNA for the CDR3: TGTGCCAGCAGCGTAGGAGCTGTAGGGGGGCTCGGGACTGAAGCTTTCTTT.